This is a list of T cell receptor beta chains from one sample in a study of sequential checkpoint blockade in melanoma. Profiled with immunoSEQ multiplex PCR; TCRdb holds only in-frame clones, not every one. The repertoire holds thousands of clones, with around 72% as singletons. The sample was CD8+ T cells sorted from blood (inferred from file names), taken from a patient given nivolumab and ipilimumab in sequence. The source of these receptors is a human donor with melanoma. CDR3s include the opening cysteine and the closing phenylalanine or tryptophan. D genes are given only for firm matches. Part of the rows lack a size; the others show once, few, many or a class for expanded clones.

D gene: TRBD1
J gene: TRBJ1-5
clone size: few
V gene: TRBV28
CDR3 DNA: TGTGCCAGCAGAGCTACAGGGGAGAGTCAGCCCCAGCATTTT
CDR3 protein: CASRATGESQPQHF

D gene: NA
J gene: TRBJ2-5
clone size: NA
V gene: TRBV13
CDR3 DNA: TGTGCCAGCAGCTCAGAGAGGACTGGAGAGACCCAGTACTTC
CDR3 protein: CASSSERTGETQYF

D gene: NA
J gene: TRBJ2-7
clone size: NA
V gene: TRBV6-5
CDR3 DNA: TGTGCCAGCAGTTTCGGAAAGGAGGACGACGAGCAGTACTTC
CDR3 protein: CASSFGKEDDEQYF

D gene: TRBD1
J gene: TRBJ2-3
clone size: NA
V gene: TRBV19
CDR3 DNA: TGTGCTAGTAGGGACAGGGGAGTGTCAGATACGCAGTATTTT
CDR3 protein: CASRDRGVSDTQYF

D gene: TRBD1
J gene: TRBJ2-7
clone size: NA
V gene: TRBV6-1
CDR3 DNA: TGTGCCAGCAGTGCCCCCGGGACAGGGGGCGAGCAGTACTTC
CDR3 protein: CASSAPGTGGEQYF

D gene: TRBD1
J gene: TRBJ1-4
clone size: NA
V gene: TRBV7-9
CDR3 DNA: TGTGCCAGCAGCTCCACCCAGGACAGGAGAGGAGAAAAACTGTTTTTT
CDR3 protein: CASSSTQDRRGEKLFF

D gene: TRBD1
J gene: TRBJ2-7
clone size: NA
V gene: TRBV5-1
CDR3 DNA: TGCGCCAGCAGCCCGGGACAGGGAAGTTCCGAGCAGTACTTC
CDR3 protein: CASSPGQGSSEQYF

D gene: NA
J gene: TRBJ1-2
clone size: NA
V gene: TRBV4-2
CDR3 DNA: TGTGCCAGCAGCCAAAACAGGGATGAGAATGGCTACACCTTC
CDR3 protein: CASSQNRDENGYTF

D gene: TRBD2
J gene: TRBJ2-3
clone size: NA
V gene: TRBV4-2
CDR3 DNA: TGTGCCAGCAGCCAAACCTGGACTAGCGGGGGTGGGCAGTATTTT
CDR3 protein: CASSQTWTSGGGQYF

D gene: NA
J gene: TRBJ1-2
clone size: NA
V gene: TRBV10-3
CDR3 DNA: TGTGCCATCAGTGAGTCGTTCTCGGGGGGATCCTATGGCTACACCTTC
CDR3 protein: CAISESFSGGSYGYTF

D gene: NA
J gene: TRBJ2-7
clone size: once
V gene: TRBV18
CDR3 DNA: TGTGCCAGCTCACCGGCGGGCTCCTACGAGCAGTACTTC
CDR3 protein: CASSPAGSYEQYF

D gene: TRBD2
J gene: TRBJ2-1
clone size: NA
V gene: TRBV11-2
CDR3 DNA: TGTGCCAGCAGCCCAGGGACTAGCGGGGGTGAGCAGTTCTTC
CDR3 protein: CASSPGTSGGEQFF

D gene: NA
J gene: TRBJ2-1
clone size: NA
V gene: TRBV7-8
CDR3 DNA: TGTGCCAGCAGCTTAGGGGGGCGGAACTACAATGAGCAGTTCTTC
CDR3 protein: CASSLGGRNYNEQFF